The following is a T cell receptor beta chain sequence with its context. This entry belongs to a study of blood T cell repertoires in COVID-19. Data came from immunoSEQ multiplex PCR; TCRdb stores just in-frame clones and leaves some out. The sample lists 25,000 to 35,000 clones, under 85% occurring once. This CDR3 is built from 15 residues. Germline assignment: CDR1 LGHDT and CDR2 YNNKEL (reference sequence). Deletions cut 5 bases from V and 1 base from J, with 14 bases between. This chain uses TRBV3-1 (or the pseudogene TRBV3-2) with TRBJ1-2, with D uncertain. Sequenced sample: peripheral blood. The clonotype originates from a man at least 80 years old with acute or convalescent COVID-19. CDR3 bases: TGTGCCAGCAGCGGACGGCCCGGGAATAACTATGGCTACACCTTC. The encoded protein is CASSGRPGNNYGYTF.